These 6 T cell receptor beta chains share one sample of origin, sequenced in a study of Tregs in tolerant kidney transplant recipients. Mixed chimerism was transient after nonmyeloablative marrow transplants from related graft donors. Profiled with immunoSEQ multiplex PCR; TCRdb holds only in-frame clones, not every one. The top ten clones hold about 1.4% of a sample with over 70,000 clones, about 91% of them seen once. The material sequenced was CD4+ T cells from blood (PBMCs), taken 24 months after the transplant. The receptors stem from a human patient who received a combined kidney and bone marrow transplant. A share of the T cells may be of graft donor origin.

The rearrangement joins TRBV7-8 to TRBJ1-2, with D maybe TRBD1 (5 bases). Per germline, CDR1 SGHVS and CDR2 FQNEAQ. The CDR3 is 14 amino acids. V lost 5 bases, J lost 3 bases, and 13 bases lay in between. The CDR3 DNA is TGTGCCAGCAGCAAGGGGCTGAACGACTATGGCTACACCTTC. Residues: CASSKGLNDYGYTF.

The chain has TRBV5-1 and TRBJ1-1, with no clear D. Germline-derived CDR1 and CDR2 are SGHRS and YFSETQ. This CDR3 is built from 15 residues. V lost 2 bases and J lost 4, with 15 bases in between. CDR3 in amino acids: CASSLFVRGGTEAFF. The DNA of the CDR3 is TGCGCCAGCAGCTTATTTGTTCGGGGAGGCACTGAAGCTTTCTTT.

V and J are TRBV4-3 and TRBJ1-5, with unresolved D. The V end lost 2 bases, the J end lost 2 bases, and 13 bases lay between the germline ends. CDR1 is LGHNA and CDR2 is YSLEER in the germline V gene. The CDR3 contains 16 residues. CDR3 sequence reads: CASSQKAQAGNQPQHF. CDR3 DNA: TGCGCCAGCAGCCAAAAAGCCCAGGCAGGCAATCAGCCCCAGCATTTT.

The chain combines TRBV15 with TRBJ2-5; 12 bases are shared with TRBD2. The CDR3 runs to 16 residues. Germline V gene data show CDR1 as LNHNV and CDR2 as YYDKDF (reference sequence). V shed 0 bases and J 6 bases; nucleotides not matched to a gene: 5. The CDR3 bases are TGTGCCACCAGCAGAGATTTGACTAGCGGGAGACAGACCCAGTACTTC. This translates into CATSRDLTSGRQTQYF.

J is TRBJ2-7 and V is TRBV14; a weak D match, TRBD2 (6 bases). Germline V lookup: CDR1 SGHDN, CDR2 FVKESK. Trimming took 1 base from V and 1 from J, leaving 11 bases between them. This CDR3 has 15 amino acids. CDR3 amino acids: CASSQGVAASYEQYF. CDR3 DNA: TGTGCCAGCAGCCAAGGGGTAGCGGCTTCCTACGAGCAGTACTTC.

Here the CDR3 reads CASSFNRDRHGYTF. CDR3 sequence (DNA): TGTGCCAGCAGCTTTAACCGGGACAGGCATGGCTACACCTTC. The chain recombines TRBV11-3 with TRBJ1-2; 8 bases align to TRBD1. V was clipped by 3 bases and J by 6 bases; unmatched bases: 6. The germline V gene has CDR1 SGHNT and CDR2 YENEEA. This CDR3 is built from 14 residues.